The source of this T cell receptor (beta chain) is a study of blood T cell repertoires in COVID-19. Across the study: Sites across the United States, Italy and Spain contributed samples from acute and convalescent COVID-19. Sources were T cells, B-cell-depleted T cells, or PBMCs; the material itself was cDNA or gDNA.

As handled by the study authors: The assay estimated nucleated cells by amplifying reference gene primers. The protocol was immunoSEQ multiplex PCR, while the TCRdb copy is restricted to in-frame clones and leaves out a portion. V, J and clone size were drawn from that table, and D and trimming were deduced from the DNA. The table includes under 250,000 clones, just under 90% detected once. Per the germline V gene, CDR1 is SNHLY and CDR2 is FYNNEI. CDR3 size: 14 residues. Trimming took 8 bases from V and 0 from J, leaving 10 bases between them. Sample: PBMCs or T cells enriched from blood (not recorded which). This clonotype originated in a woman between 25 and 40 years old with acute COVID-19. The gene calls are TRBV2 and TRBJ1-4; D uncertain. CDR3 loop: CASAYSPTNEKLFF. CDR3 coding DNA: TGTGCCAGCGCTTACAGCCCAACTAATGAAAAACTGTTTTTT.